Listed below are T cell receptor beta chains from one sample, sequenced in a study of T cells after yellow fever vaccination. TCRdb reprocessed the 5' RACE reads with MiXCR, giving one entry per CDR3 protein. The table lists 50,000 to 60,000 distinct CDR3 sequences, about 5.6% of them singletons, with roughly 30% in the top ten. The source material was PBMCs, either bulk or a sorted T-cell subset (CD4+, CD8+, memory, or dextramer-sorted; not recorded which), sampled on the day of the yellow fever booster vaccination. The receptors shown here come from a man aged 18 to 30 who received the YFV17D yellow fever vaccine. CDR3s include the opening cysteine and the closing phenylalanine or tryptophan. A D gene is named only where the DNA matches it firmly. Clone size is not always given. Where it is, it says once, few, many or a class for expanded clones.

abundance | d_gene | j_gene | v_gene | CDR3nt | CDR3aa
few | TRBD1 | TRBJ2-7 | TRBV27 | TGTGCCAGCAGTACCGATGACAGGGGCGAGCAGTACTTC | CASSTDDRGEQYF
many | TRBD2 | TRBJ2-1 | TRBV18 | TGTGCCAGCTCACCTGCGGGAGAATACAATGAGCAGTTCTTC | CASSPAGEYNEQFF
- | - | TRBJ2-3 | TRBV29-1 | TGCAGCGTAAGACCGCCAGATACGCAGTATTTT | CSVRPPDTQYF
- | TRBD1 | TRBJ2-2 | TRBV5-5 | TGTGCCAGCAGCTTGGCCCTAAGTCAAGGGGGCCTAAGCACCGGGGAGCTGTTTTTT | CASSLALSQGGLSTGELFF
many | - | TRBJ2-1 | TRBV12-5 | TGTGCTAGTGGTTTCTCCCAGACCGCCTACAATGAGCAGTTCTTC | CASGFSQTAYNEQFF
- | - | TRBJ1-2 | TRBV21-1 | TGTGCCAGCAGCAAAGGGGACAGGGGGCTATACGGCTACACCTTC | CASSKGDRGLYGYTF
few | - | TRBJ1-1 | TRBV11-2 | TGTGCCAGCAGCCACGGTGGGCGAGTGAACACTGAAGCTTTCTTT | CASSHGGRVNTEAFF
- | - | TRBJ1-6 | TRBV9 | TGTGCCAGCAGAGCCACCGGGACGGAGAATTCACCCCTCCACTTT | CASRATGTENSPLHF
few | - | TRBJ1-1 | TRBV7-9 | TGTGCCAGCAGCAAGTTCCAGGGGATCGGGAACACTGAAGCTTTCTTT | CASSKFQGIGNTEAFF
- | TRBD2 | TRBJ2-1 | TRBV7-3 | TGTGCCAGCAGGACTAGCGGGGGCTCTAATGAGCAGTTCTTC | CASRTSGGSNEQFF
many | TRBD1 | TRBJ1-2 | TRBV4-3 | TGCGCCAGCAGCCAAGACCTTGGGACAGGGCTTAACTATGGCTACACCTTC | CASSQDLGTGLNYGYTF
many | - | TRBJ2-5 | TRBV10-3 | TGTGCCATCAGTGAACATACAGGGAAGTGGGAGAGTTCTCAGACCCAGTACTTC | CAISEHTGKWESSQTQYF
few | TRBD2 | TRBJ2-7 | TRBV7-9 | TGTGCCAGCAGCTTGACTAGCGGGGCCTACGAGCAGTACTTC | CASSLTSGAYEQYF
many | - | TRBJ1-6 | TRBV27 | TGTGCCAGCAGTTATGAAGGGTATAATTCACCCCTCCACTTT | CASSYEGYNSPLHF
many | TRBD2 | TRBJ2-3 | TRBV4-1 | TGCGCCAGCAGCGGCAGAGAGCGGGGGGGCCCGACGACAGATACGCAGTATTTT | CASSGRERGGPTTDTQYF
- | - | TRBJ2-2 | TRBV2 | TGTGCAGCTATTCGGGGTCGAGGTTGGACCGGGGAGCTGTTTTTT | CAAIRGRGWTGELFF
- | - | TRBJ2-7 | TRBV15 | TGTGCCACCAGCCTGCGGGGCGTCTCCTACGAGCAGTACTTC | CATSLRGVSYEQYF
few | TRBD2 | TRBJ2-1 | TRBV6-2/TRBV6-3 | TGTGCCAGCAGTCCCTCGACTAGCGGGGGGCATGAGCAGTTCTTC | CASSPSTSGGHEQFF
- | - | TRBJ2-2 | TRBV20-1 | TGCAGTGCTAGAGATCCGAGTACGAACACCGGGGAGCTGTTTTTT | CSARDPSTNTGELFF
- | - | TRBJ2-3 | TRBV12-5 | TGTGCTAGTGGTTTGGTACGGTCCCGTTCCGCAGATACGCAGTATTTT | CASGLVRSRSADTQYF
many | - | TRBJ2-5 | TRBV7-9 | TGTGCCAGCAGCTTAGCTGGCGGGGAGACCCAGTACTTC | CASSLAGGETQYF
- | TRBD2 | TRBJ2-1 | TRBV5-1 | TGCGCCAGCAGCACGGGGACTAGCGGGGGGGGCTATGAGCAGTTCTTC | CASSTGTSGGGYEQFF
many | - | TRBJ1-2 | TRBV5-1 | TGCGCCAGCAGAACGGACGCTAACTATGGCTACACCTTC | CASRTDANYGYTF
few | TRBD2 | TRBJ2-3 | TRBV12-3/TRBV12-4 | TGTGCCACCCCGGGGGGGTTTATCACAGATACGCAGTATTTT | CATPGGFITDTQYF
- | TRBD1 | TRBJ2-4 | TRBV6-5 | TGTGCCAGCAGCATAGGGGGCAGGAACATTCAGTACTTC | CASSIGGRNIQYF
many | - | TRBJ2-5 | TRBV29-1 | TGCAGCGTCTACAGGGTCATGGGCCCCCAAGAGACCCAGTACTTC | CSVYRVMGPQETQYF
few | - | TRBJ1-4 | TRBV28 | TGTGCCACCAGAGCGGCAGGAGTTACTGAAAAACTGTTTTTT | CATRAAGVTEKLFF
once | - | TRBJ1-1 | TRBV12-3/TRBV12-4 | TGTGCCAGCAGTTTAGGGGGCAGGAACACTGAAGCTTTCTTT | CASSLGGRNTEAFF
few | TRBD1 | TRBJ2-3 | TRBV10-3 | TGTGCCATCAGTGACCTTGGACAGGGCGCAGATACGCAGTATTTT | CAISDLGQGADTQYF
many | - | TRBJ2-5 | TRBV4-3 | TGCGCCAGCAGCCAAGATAGGTCGGGGGCCGATCAAGAGACCCAGTACTTC | CASSQDRSGADQETQYF
- | TRBD2 | TRBJ2-5 | TRBV5-4 | TGTGCCAGCAGTTTCAGCGGGGGGGCCGGGGCCCAGTACTTC | CASSFSGGAGAQYF
many | TRBD2 | TRBJ2-2 | TRBV7-9 | TGTGCCAGCAGCTTAGTAACTAGCGGGGGTAACACCGGGGAGCTGTTTTTT | CASSLVTSGGNTGELFF
many | - | TRBJ1-1 | TRBV4-1 | TGCGCCAGCAGCCAAGTTGGGGGGATAAGAAACACTGAAGCTTTCTTT | CASSQVGGIRNTEAFF
many | TRBD2 | TRBJ2-2 | TRBV7-8 | TGTGCCAGCAGCTTCACCGGGACTACCATCGGGGAGCTGTTTTTT | CASSFTGTTIGELFF
few | TRBD1 | TRBJ2-6 | TRBV25-1 | TGTGCCAGCAGTGATCCAAACCGGGACAGGGCTCCCGACCTGACTTTC | CASSDPNRDRAPDLTF
- | TRBD2 | TRBJ2-3 | TRBV9 | TGTGCCAGCAGCTCGCGGGGGGTTGAGGCAGATACGCAGTATTTT | CASSSRGVEADTQYF
many | - | TRBJ1-6 | TRBV20-1 | TGCAGTGCTAGAGATGAGCACAGGTTAGGCGACTTTGGGAATTCACCCCTCCACTTT | CSARDEHRLGDFGNSPLHF
many | TRBD2 | TRBJ2-1 | TRBV12-3/TRBV12-4 | TGTGCCAGCAGGCTTACTAGCGGGGCCTACAATGAGCAGTTCTTC | CASRLTSGAYNEQFF
few | - | TRBJ1-3 | TRBV6-6 | TGTGCCAGCAGTTACCATCCCGGGGTCTCTGGAAACACCATATATTTT | CASSYHPGVSGNTIYF
many | - | TRBJ2-7 | TRBV5-1 | TGCGCCAGCAGCCCCCTGTCGGGGGAGTCCTACGAGCAGTACTTC | CASSPLSGESYEQYF
many | TRBD1 | TRBJ2-4 | TRBV6-2/TRBV6-3 | TGTGCCAGCAGTCCAGGACAGGATTTAGCCAAAAACATTCAGTACTTC | CASSPGQDLAKNIQYF
few | - | TRBJ2-5 | TRBV6-2/TRBV6-3 | TGTGCCAGCAGTTACAGTCTAGCCGGGGGGACCCAGTACTTC | CASSYSLAGGTQYF
few | - | TRBJ1-6 | TRBV13 | TGTGCCAGCAGCTTAGGCCAGGGAGGTTGGAAGATCCACTTT | CASSLGQGGWKIHF
many | TRBD1 | TRBJ2-3 | TRBV9 | TGTGCCAGCAGCGACCGGGACAGGCTCCTTAATACGCAGTATTTT | CASSDRDRLLNTQYF
many | - | TRBJ1-5 | TRBV5-5 | TGTGCCAGCAGCGGCACGGGGGCAGGTCAGCCCCAGCATTTT | CASSGTGAGQPQHF
- | - | TRBJ2-6 | TRBV6-2/TRBV6-3 | TGTGCCTGCCGGGGGTCTGGGGCCAACGTCCTGACTTTC | CACRGSGANVLTF
few | TRBD2 | TRBJ2-3 | TRBV15 | TGTGCCACCAGCAGGGCATTGGGTCTAGCGGGGGGTCGCACAGATACGCAGTATTTT | CATSRALGLAGGRTDTQYF
many | TRBD1 | TRBJ2-3 | TRBV5-5 | TGTGCCAGCAGCCTCTGGACAGGGAGCACAGATACGCAGTATTTT | CASSLWTGSTDTQYF
few | TRBD1 | TRBJ2-2 | TRBV4-3 | TGCGCCAGCAGCCAATCGCCCGGGACAGGGGAACCCAGCACCGGGGAGCTGTTTTTT | CASSQSPGTGEPSTGELFF
many | TRBD1 | TRBJ2-1 | TRBV6-2/TRBV6-3 | TGTGCCAGCATCAAGGACAGGGGCCATGAGCAGTTCTTC | CASIKDRGHEQFF